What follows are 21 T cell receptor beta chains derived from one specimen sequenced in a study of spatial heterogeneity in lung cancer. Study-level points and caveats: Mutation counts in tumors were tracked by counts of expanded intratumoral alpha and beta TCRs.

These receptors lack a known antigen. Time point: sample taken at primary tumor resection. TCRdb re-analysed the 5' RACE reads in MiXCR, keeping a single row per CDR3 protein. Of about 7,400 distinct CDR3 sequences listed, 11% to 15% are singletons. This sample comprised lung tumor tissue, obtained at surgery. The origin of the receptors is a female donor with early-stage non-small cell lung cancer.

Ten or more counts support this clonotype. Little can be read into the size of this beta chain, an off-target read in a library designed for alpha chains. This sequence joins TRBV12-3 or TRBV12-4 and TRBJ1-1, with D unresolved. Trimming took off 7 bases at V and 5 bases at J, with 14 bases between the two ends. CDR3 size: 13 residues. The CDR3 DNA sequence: TGTGCCAGCACCATGACTGGTTGGACTGAAGCTTTCTTT. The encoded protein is CASTMTGWTEAFF.

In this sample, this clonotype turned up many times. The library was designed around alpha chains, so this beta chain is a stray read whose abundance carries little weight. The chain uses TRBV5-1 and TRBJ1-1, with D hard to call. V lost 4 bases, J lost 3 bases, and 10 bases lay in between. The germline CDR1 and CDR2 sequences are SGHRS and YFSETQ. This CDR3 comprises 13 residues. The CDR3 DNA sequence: TGCGCCAGCAGCCCGGACCGATACACTGAAGCTTTCTTT. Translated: CASSPDRYTEAFF.

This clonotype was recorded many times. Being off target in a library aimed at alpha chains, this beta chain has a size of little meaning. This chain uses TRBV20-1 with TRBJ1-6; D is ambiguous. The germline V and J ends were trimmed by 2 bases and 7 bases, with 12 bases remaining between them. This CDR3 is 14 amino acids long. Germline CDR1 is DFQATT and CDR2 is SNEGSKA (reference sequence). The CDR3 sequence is CSARPRAGNSPLHF. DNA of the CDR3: TGCAGTGCTAGACCCCGGGCGGGAAATTCACCCCTCCACTTT.

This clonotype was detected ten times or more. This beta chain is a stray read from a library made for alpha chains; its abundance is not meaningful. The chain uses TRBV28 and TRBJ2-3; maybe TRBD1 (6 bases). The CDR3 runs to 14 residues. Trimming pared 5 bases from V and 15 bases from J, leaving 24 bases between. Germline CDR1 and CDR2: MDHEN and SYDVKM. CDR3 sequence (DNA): TGTGCCAGCAGTCTGTCGTGGGTGGGGGCGTCCCGATATTTT. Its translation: CASSLSWVGASRYF.

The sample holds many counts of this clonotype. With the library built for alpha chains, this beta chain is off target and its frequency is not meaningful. The CDR3 loop reads CASSNPTGAGTQYF. The CDR3 nucleotides read TGTGCCAGCAGCAACCCCACAGGGGCCGGGACCCAGTACTTC. The V gene is TRBV7-8, the J gene TRBJ2-5; 7 nucleotides match TRBD1. In germline, CDR1 is SGHVS, CDR2 FQNEAQ. This CDR3 has 14 residues. The V gene end was trimmed by 5 bases and the J gene end by 7 bases; junction bases not matched to a gene: 10.

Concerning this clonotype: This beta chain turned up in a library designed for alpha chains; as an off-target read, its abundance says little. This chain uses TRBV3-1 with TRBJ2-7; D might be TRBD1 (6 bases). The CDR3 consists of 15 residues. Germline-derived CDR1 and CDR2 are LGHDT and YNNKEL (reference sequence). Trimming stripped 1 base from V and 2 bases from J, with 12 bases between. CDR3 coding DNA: TGTGCCAGCAGCCAAGCAGACAGGCTAACCTACGAGCAGTACTTC. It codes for CASSQADRLTYEQYF.

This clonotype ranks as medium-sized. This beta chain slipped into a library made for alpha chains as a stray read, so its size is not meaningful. The CDR3 here is CASSYRGELGPGYTF. CDR3 DNA: TGTGCCAGCAGTTATCGGGGGGAACTAGGTCCCGGCTACACCTTC. The chain is built from TRBV6-5 and TRBJ1-2; D is possibly TRBD1 (5 bases). Germline-derived CDR1 and CDR2 are MNHEY and SVGAGI. The V and J ends lost 3 bases and 8 bases respectively, with 19 bases between them. This CDR3 is built from 15 residues.

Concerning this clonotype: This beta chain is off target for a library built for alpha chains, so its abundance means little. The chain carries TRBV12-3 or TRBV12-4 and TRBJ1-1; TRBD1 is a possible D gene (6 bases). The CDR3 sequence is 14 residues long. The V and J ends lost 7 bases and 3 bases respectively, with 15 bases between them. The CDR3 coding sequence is TGTGCCAGCAATCAGGGACACCTTGACACTGAAGCTTTCTTT. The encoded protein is CASNQGHLDTEAFF.

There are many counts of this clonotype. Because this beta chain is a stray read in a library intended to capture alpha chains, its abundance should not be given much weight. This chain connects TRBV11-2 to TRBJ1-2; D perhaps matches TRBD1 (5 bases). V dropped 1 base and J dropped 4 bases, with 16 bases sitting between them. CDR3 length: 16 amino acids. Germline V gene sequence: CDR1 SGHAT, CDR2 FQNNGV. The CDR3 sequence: CASSLGRQGGAYGYTF. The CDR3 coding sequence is TGTGCCAGCAGCTTAGGACGCCAGGGTGGTGCCTATGGCTACACCTTC.

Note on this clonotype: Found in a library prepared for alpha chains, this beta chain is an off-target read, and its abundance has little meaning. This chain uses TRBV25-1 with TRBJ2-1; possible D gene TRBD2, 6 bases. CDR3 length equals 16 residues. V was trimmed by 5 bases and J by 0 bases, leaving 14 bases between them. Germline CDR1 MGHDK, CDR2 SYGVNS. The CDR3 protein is CASSPRGTYSYNEQFF. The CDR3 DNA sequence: TGTGCCAGCAGTCCCCGGGGGACCTACTCCTACAATGAGCAGTTCTTC. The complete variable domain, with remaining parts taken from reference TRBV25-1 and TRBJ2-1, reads EADIYQTPRYLVIGTGKKITLECSQTMGHDKMYWYQQDPGMELHLIHYSYGVNSTEKGDLSSESTVSRIRTEHFPLTLESARPSHTSQYLCASSPRGTYSYNEQFFGPGTRLTVL.

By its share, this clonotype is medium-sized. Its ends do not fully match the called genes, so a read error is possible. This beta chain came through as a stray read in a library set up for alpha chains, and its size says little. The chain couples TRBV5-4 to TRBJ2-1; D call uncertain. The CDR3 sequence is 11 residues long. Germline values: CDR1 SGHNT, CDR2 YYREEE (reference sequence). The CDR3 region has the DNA TGTGCCAGTAGCTCCTACAATGAGCAGTTCTTC. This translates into CASSSYNEQFF.

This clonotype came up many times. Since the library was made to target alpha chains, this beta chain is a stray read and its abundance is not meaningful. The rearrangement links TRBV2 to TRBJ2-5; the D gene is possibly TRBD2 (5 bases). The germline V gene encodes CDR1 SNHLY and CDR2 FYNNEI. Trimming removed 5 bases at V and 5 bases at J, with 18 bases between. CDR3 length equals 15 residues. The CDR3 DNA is TGTGCCAGCAGTCCGGGGTCCGCGCCTGGTGAGACCCAGTACTTC. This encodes CASSPGSAPGETQYF. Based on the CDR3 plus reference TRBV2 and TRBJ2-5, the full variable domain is EPEVTQTPSHQVTQMGQEVILRCVPISNHLYFYWYRQILGQKVEFLVSFYNNEISEKSEIFDDQFSVERPDGSNFTLKIRSTKLEDSAMYFCASSPGSAPGETQYFGPGTRLLVL.

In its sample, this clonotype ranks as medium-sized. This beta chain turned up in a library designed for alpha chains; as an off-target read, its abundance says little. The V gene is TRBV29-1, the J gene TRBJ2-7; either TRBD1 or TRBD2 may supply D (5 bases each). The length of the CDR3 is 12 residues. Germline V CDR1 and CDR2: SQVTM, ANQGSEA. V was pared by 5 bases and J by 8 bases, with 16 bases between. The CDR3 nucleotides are TGCAGCGTTATGGGGGTAGGCACGAAGCAGTACTTC. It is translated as CSVMGVGTKQYF.

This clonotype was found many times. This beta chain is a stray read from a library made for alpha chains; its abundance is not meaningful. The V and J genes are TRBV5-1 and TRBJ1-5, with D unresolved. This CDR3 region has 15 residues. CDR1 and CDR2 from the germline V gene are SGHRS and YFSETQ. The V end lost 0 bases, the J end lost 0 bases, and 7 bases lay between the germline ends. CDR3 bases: TGCGCCAGCAGCTTGGAAGGTTATAGCAATCAGCCCCAGCATTTT. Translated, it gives CASSLEGYSNQPQHF.

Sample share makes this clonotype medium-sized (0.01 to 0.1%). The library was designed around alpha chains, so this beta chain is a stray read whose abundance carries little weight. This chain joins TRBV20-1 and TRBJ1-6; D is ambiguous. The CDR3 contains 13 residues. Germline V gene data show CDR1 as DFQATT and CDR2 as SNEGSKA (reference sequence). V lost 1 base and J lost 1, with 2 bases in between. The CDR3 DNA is TGCAGTGCTAGAGGGTCCTATAATTCACCCCTCCACTTT. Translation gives CSARGSYNSPLHF.

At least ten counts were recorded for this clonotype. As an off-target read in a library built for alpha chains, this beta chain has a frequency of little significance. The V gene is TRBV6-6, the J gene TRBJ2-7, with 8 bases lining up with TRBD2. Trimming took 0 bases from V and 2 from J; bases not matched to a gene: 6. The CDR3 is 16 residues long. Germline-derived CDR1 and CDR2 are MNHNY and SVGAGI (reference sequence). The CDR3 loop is CASSYSRGGGTYEQYF. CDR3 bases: TGTGCCAGCAGTTACTCGAGGGGCGGGGGGACCTACGAGCAGTACTTC.

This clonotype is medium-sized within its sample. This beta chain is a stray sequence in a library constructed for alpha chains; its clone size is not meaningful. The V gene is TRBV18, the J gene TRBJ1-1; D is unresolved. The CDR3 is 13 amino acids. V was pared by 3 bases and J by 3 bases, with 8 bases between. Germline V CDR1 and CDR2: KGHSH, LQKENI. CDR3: CASSPSSDTEAFF. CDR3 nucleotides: TGTGCCAGCTCACCTTCCTCTGACACTGAAGCTTTCTTT.

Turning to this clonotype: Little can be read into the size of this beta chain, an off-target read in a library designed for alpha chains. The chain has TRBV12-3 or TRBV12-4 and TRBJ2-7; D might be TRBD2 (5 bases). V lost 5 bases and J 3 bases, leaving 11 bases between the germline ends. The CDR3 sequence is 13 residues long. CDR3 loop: CASSGSGIYEQYF. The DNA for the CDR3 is TGTGCCAGCAGTGGCTCCGGGATCTACGAGCAGTACTTC.

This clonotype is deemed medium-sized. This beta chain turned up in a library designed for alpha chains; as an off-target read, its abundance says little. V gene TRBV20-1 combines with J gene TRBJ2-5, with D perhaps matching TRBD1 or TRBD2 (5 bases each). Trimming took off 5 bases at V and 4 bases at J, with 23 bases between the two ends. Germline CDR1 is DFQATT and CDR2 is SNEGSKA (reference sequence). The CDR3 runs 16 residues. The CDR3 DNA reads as TGCAGTGCTCCTCCCCGGGGCCGAACACAAGGAGAGACCCAGTACTTC. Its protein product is CSAPPRGRTQGETQYF.

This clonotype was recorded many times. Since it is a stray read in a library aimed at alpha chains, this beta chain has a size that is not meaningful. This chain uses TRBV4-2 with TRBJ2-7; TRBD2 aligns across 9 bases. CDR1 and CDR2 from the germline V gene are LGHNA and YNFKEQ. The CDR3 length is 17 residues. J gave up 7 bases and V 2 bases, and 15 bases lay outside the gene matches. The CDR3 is CASSQSPLSGGWDEQYF. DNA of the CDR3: TGTGCCAGCAGCCAATCTCCTCTTAGCGGGGGTTGGGATGAGCAGTACTTC.

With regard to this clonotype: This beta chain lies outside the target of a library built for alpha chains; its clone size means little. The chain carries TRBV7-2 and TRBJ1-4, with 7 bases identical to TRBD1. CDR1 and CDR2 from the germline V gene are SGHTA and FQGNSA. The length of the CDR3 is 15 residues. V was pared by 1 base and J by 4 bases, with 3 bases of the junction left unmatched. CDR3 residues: CASSLDGQVNEKLFF. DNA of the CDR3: TGTGCCAGCAGCTTAGACGGACAGGTTAATGAAAAACTGTTTTTT.